This TCR beta chain was profiled in a study of T cell responses to AZD1222 COVID-19 vaccine. The V gene's germline CDR1 is LNHDA and CDR2 SQIVND (reference sequence). The CDR3 consists of 12 residues. Between the trimmed V and J ends, which lost 9 bases and 6 bases, there was a span of 12 bases. TCRdb keeps only in-frame clones here, not all; method: immunoSEQ multiplex PCR. The sample has approximately 150,000 clones; 80% to 90% are singletons. About this clone itself: Its antigen is still unknown.

Study-level points and caveats: Clonal diversity may have been underestimated in mostly white British donors. Among spike-specific TCRs, nearly half reportedly target unmutated variant regions.

The rearrangement links TRBV19 to TRBJ1-5, with unresolved D. The clonotype originates from an adult in good health. The sequenced sample was peripheral blood, obtained on day 0 of AZD1222 vaccination. CDR3 DNA: TGTGCCAGCCGACACCCGCCTCAGCCCCAGCATTTT. Its protein is CASRHPPQPQHF.